The subject of this entry is one T cell receptor beta chain. This clone's antigen is unknown. The input lacks base qualities; no much larger clone sits a single base away. Collaborating institutions collected whole blood in K2EDTA tubes following their own protocols. For TCRbeta analysis, collaborators shipped samples in one of three forms: frozen whole blood, isolated PBMCs, or DNA extracted from either of those sample types. V drops 1 base and J drops 2 bases, leaving 6 bases in between. From the cysteine through the phenylalanine, the CDR3 covers 14 amino acids. The CDR3 DNA has 42 bases and is translated from base 1. Taken from the germline V gene (reference sequence), the CDR1 and CDR2 loops are SGHNT and YYREEE. The data derive from a study of blood T cell repertoires in COVID-19 (dated by TCRdb to the early 2020s). The study in broad terms: Collaborator samples came from the United States, Italy and Spain and covered acute and convalescent phases of COVID-19. Samples came from the ongoing ImmuneRACE study (first 160 participants) plus 1,254 subjects from 6 global collaborators. A de-identified subject ID, COVID-19 status, age in years and sex were almost always included in the sample metadata. Deeply sampled blood TCRbeta repertoires from subjects exposed to, actively infected with, or recovered from COVID-19 were included in the dataset. The prospective study material was composed of cDNA or gDNA derived from T cells, B-cell-depleted T cells, or PBMCs. Where available, HLA class I and class II types were obtained from metadata supplied by the sample provider rather than from assay-based typing. A freely available public database, intended as a resource for researchers studying the immune response to SARS-CoV-2, is where the repertoires were released.

Findings and caveats that apply to the study as a whole: How much clinical and demographic metadata was included differed by source and by participant, and the metadata was provided uncurated.

TCRbeta CDR3 regions were amplified from genomic DNA by means of the immunoSEQ Assay, a bias-controlled multiplex PCR. The study's own analysis went as follows. Nucleated cell counts per sample were estimated from amplification of reference gene primers within the assay. To quantify the absolute abundance of each unique TCRbeta CDR3 rearrangement, sequence reads were collapsed and filtered. Productive Simpson clonality was computed per sample as the square root of Simpson's diversity index over productive rearrangements. Held by TCRdb, this immuneACCESS table contains in-frame sequences only and omits some clones. Under half of the omission traces to an unresolved V gene where checked; the cause of the rest is unknown. That table furnishes V, J and clone size, whereas the DNA furnished D and trimming. Here the sample has about 50,000 clones; about 91% occur a single time. In total, the top ten clones hold about 6% of the sample.

The receptor was isolated from a man aged 45-65 years with active COVID-19. The source material was peripheral blood. The chain was built from TRBV5-4 and TRBJ2-2; the D gene identity is not certain. The sequence in DNA is TGTGCCAGCAGCTTGCCCAAAAACACCGGGGAGCTGTTTTTT. Translated, this is CASSLPKNTGELFF.